These 20 T cell receptor beta chains came from one sample sequenced in a study of blood T cell repertoires in COVID-19 (dated by TCRdb to 2020 to 2022). The library was produced with the immunoSEQ multiplex PCR assay. TCRdb's version of the immuneACCESS table is confined to in-frame rearrangements and falls short of the full clone set. An unresolved V gene accounts for under half of the shortfall where checked; the remainder is of unknown origin. The sample table records around 170,000 clones; around four fifths of these occur just once. The ten largest account for approximately 15% of the sample. The sequenced material came from peripheral blood. Receptor source: a young man with active or convalescent COVID-19.

This clone has only one observation. The chain couples TRBV6-6 to TRBJ1-2; D is uncertain. The CDR3 is made up of 13 amino acids. Germline assignment: CDR1 MNHNY and CDR2 SVGAGI (reference sequence). Trimming left V 2 bases short and J 0 bases short, with 4 bases between. The CDR3 reads CASSYTANYGYTF. The CDR3 nucleotides are TGTGCCAGCAGTTACACAGCTAACTATGGCTACACCTTC.

The chain employs TRBV18 and TRBJ1-1, with TRBD1 matching over 8 bases. Trimming removed 2 bases from V and 5 bases from J; junction bases left unmatched: 7. The germline V gene encodes CDR1 KGHSH and CDR2 LQKENI. This CDR3 region has 15 residues. The CDR3 nucleotides read TGTGCCAGCTCACCAAGCGGACAGGGAGTGACTGAAGCTTTCTTT. Translation gives CASSPSGQGVTEAFF.

This CDR3 reads CASSLGMVGLRGPYEQYF. CDR3 nucleotides: TGCGCCAGCAGCTTGGGAATGGTTGGGCTGCGGGGGCCCTACGAGCAGTACTTC. V gene TRBV5-1 combines with J gene TRBJ2-7, with D possibly TRBD2 on 7 matching bases. This CDR3 has 18 residues. Trimming stripped 0 bases from V and 2 bases from J, with 21 bases between. In germline, CDR1 is SGHRS, CDR2 YFSETQ.

The V gene is TRBV14, the J gene TRBJ2-6; the D gene is possibly TRBD1 (6 bases). CDR3 length: 16 residues. Trimming removed 6 bases at V and 0 bases at J, with 12 bases between. Germline-derived CDR1 and CDR2 are SGHDN and FVKESK. Here the CDR3 DNA reads TGTGCCAGCAGGGGGACACCAAGCTCTGGGGCCAACGTCCTGACTTTC. This gives the protein CASRGTPSSGANVLTF.

The J gene is TRBJ2-2, the V gene TRBV28; D gene ambiguous. This CDR3 has 12 amino acids. The germline CDR1 and CDR2 sequences are MDHEN and SYDVKM. V shed 2 bases and J shed 5 bases, with 3 bases lying between them. In nucleotides, the CDR3 is TGTGCCAGCAGTTTACAGACCGGGGAGCTGTTTTTT. It codes for CASSLQTGELFF.

The genes are TRBV28 and TRBJ1-5, with a tentative D call TRBD1 (6 bases). V lost 9 bases and J 1 base, leaving 16 bases between the germline ends. The CDR3 extends over 15 amino acids. The germline V gene encodes CDR1 MDHEN and CDR2 SYDVKM. The DNA of the CDR3 is TGTGCCAGTGGACAGACGGGGTCGAGCAATCAGCCCCAGCATTTT. As protein: CASGQTGSSNQPQHF.

CDR3 nucleotides: TGTGCCAGCAGCCAAGGGCGGGGCGGCTATGGCTACACCTTC. Amino acids: CASSQGRGGYGYTF. The chain recombines TRBV5-6 with TRBJ1-2; D is perhaps TRBD1 (5 bases). Trimming stripped 4 bases from V and 4 bases from J, with 14 bases between. Germline lookup yields CDR1 SGHDT and CDR2 YYEEEE. The CDR3 runs to 14 residues.

The J gene is TRBJ1-5, the V gene TRBV18; maybe TRBD1 (5 bases). Germline assignment: CDR1 KGHSH and CDR2 LQKENI. V dropped 4 bases and J dropped 0 bases, with 10 bases sitting between them. This CDR3 comprises 15 residues. CDR3 sequence: CASSRQRGSNQPQHF. In DNA, the CDR3 is TGTGCCAGCTCACGACAGCGGGGTAGCAATCAGCCCCAGCATTTT.

In its sample, this clone was seen a few times. This chain uses TRBV30 with TRBJ1-5; 8 bases match TRBD1. The CDR3 has 16 amino acids. Trimming cost V 0 bases and J 2 bases; bases outside gene matches: 6. CDR1 is GTSNPN, CDR2 SVGIG, per germline (reference sequence). The CDR3 here is CAWSVSDRVGNQPQHF. DNA of the CDR3: TGTGCCTGGAGTGTTTCGGACAGGGTGGGCAATCAGCCCCAGCATTTT.

This clone was seen a single time. This sequence joins TRBV7-9 and TRBJ1-2; TRBD1 matches at 12 bases. The germline V gene encodes CDR1 SEHNR and CDR2 FQNEAQ (reference sequence). The CDR3 is 18 residues long. V shed 6 bases and J 0 bases; nucleotides not matched to a gene: 11. The CDR3 DNA reads TGTGCCAGCAGTGAGAGGGGGACAGGGGGCCCTACTAACTATGGCTACACCTTC. This translates into CASSERGTGGPTNYGYTF.

This chain uses TRBV5-6 with TRBJ2-7; maybe TRBD1 (6 bases). Trimming took off 4 bases at V and 5 bases at J, with 16 bases between the two ends. Germline CDR1 reads SGHDT; CDR2 reads YYEEEE. The CDR3 has 14 residues. The CDR3 spells CASSLRNRAHEQYF. DNA of the CDR3: TGTGCCAGCAGCCTACGGAACAGGGCCCACGAGCAGTACTTC. Filled out from reference TRBV5-6 and TRBJ2-7, the complete variable domain reads DAGVTQSPTHLIKTRGQQVTLRCSPKSGHDTVSWYQQALGQGPQFIFQYYEEEERQRGNFPDRFSGHQFPNYSSELNVNALLLGDSALYLCASSLRNRAHEQYFGPGTRLTVT.

The chain employs TRBV6-2 or TRBV6-3 and TRBJ2-7; the match to TRBD1 covers 10 bases. Germline V gene sequence: CDR1 MNHEY, CDR2 SVGEGT. The length of the CDR3 is 17 residues. The J segment lost 3 bases and the V segment lost 5 bases, leaving 13 bases of the junction unmatched. The CDR3 DNA reads TGTGCCAGCAGTATACCTCCGGGACAGGGGAGGCACTACGAGCAGTACGTC. It specifies CASSIPPGQGRHYEQYV.

The V and J genes are TRBV7-9 and TRBJ1-6; 7 bases are shared with TRBD1. J lost 6 bases, V lost 0 bases, and 2 bases had no gene match. The CDR3 is made up of 15 amino acids. From germline, CDR1 is SEHNR and CDR2 FQNEAQ (reference sequence). The CDR3 sequence: CASSLARDSNSPLHF. For the CDR3, the DNA is TGTGCCAGCAGCTTAGCGAGGGACAGTAATTCACCCCTCCACTTT.

This clone was seen a handful of times. The J gene is TRBJ1-3, the V gene TRBV19, with D unclear. The V and J ends lost 5 bases and 8 bases respectively, with 13 bases between them. The CDR3 loop spans 13 amino acids. The V gene's germline CDR1 is LNHDA and CDR2 SQIVND (reference sequence). The CDR3 is CASSALLLDTIYF. DNA for the CDR3: TGTGCCAGTAGTGCGCTGCTTCTCGACACCATATATTTT. The full variable domain, its missing parts supplied by reference TRBV19 and TRBJ1-3, is DGGITQSPKYLFRKEGQNVTLSCEQNLNHDAMYWYRQDPGQGLRLIYYSQIVNDFQKGDIAEGYSVSREKKESFPLTVTSAQKNPTAFYLCASSALLLDTIYFGEGSWLTVV.

The gene calls are TRBV5-5 and TRBJ2-1; D perhaps matches TRBD2 (6 bases). The CDR3 runs to 14 residues. Germline CDR1 and CDR2: SGHKS and YYEKEE (reference sequence). The germline V and J ends were trimmed by 1 base and 10 bases, with 15 bases remaining between them. The CDR3 nucleotides are TGTGCCAGCAGCTTGTCTGCAGGGAGGTGGGAGCAGTTCTTC. Translated, it gives CASSLSAGRWEQFF.

CDR3 region: CASSRTGDRSYEQYF. The CDR3 DNA reads as TGTGCCAGCAGTAGAACAGGGGACCGCTCCTACGAGCAGTACTTC. V and J are TRBV27 and TRBJ2-7; 7 nucleotides agree with TRBD1. Germline V gene data show CDR1 as MNHEY and CDR2 as SMNVEV (reference sequence). This CDR3 contains 15 residues. V lost 5 bases to trimming and J lost 0 bases; unmatched junction nucleotides: 7.

The chain links TRBV19 to TRBJ1-1; D perhaps matches TRBD1 (6 bases). This CDR3 spans 13 amino acids. V shed 6 bases and J shed 3 bases, with 11 bases lying between them. CDR1 is LNHDA and CDR2 is SQIVND in the germline V gene (reference sequence). CDR3 sequence (DNA): TGTGCCAGTAGCGGACAGTTAGACACTGAAGCTTTCTTT. Translation gives CASSGQLDTEAFF.

A remark on this clone: Other DNA sequences in the same sample also yield this CDR3. The chain is built from TRBV5-1 and TRBJ2-5; unclear D gene. V gave up 4 bases and J gave up 2 bases, with 3 bases separating them. Per the germline V gene, CDR1 is SGHRS and CDR2 is YFSETQ. This CDR3 spans 11 amino acids. The CDR3 loop reads CASSTQETQYF. CDR3 DNA: TGCGCCAGCAGCACACAAGAGACCCAGTACTTC. Filled out from reference TRBV5-1 and TRBJ2-5, the complete variable domain reads KAGVTQTPRYLIKTRGQQVTLSCSPISGHRSVSWYQQTPGQGLQFLFEYFSETQRNKGNFPGRFSGRQFSNSRSEMNVSTLELGDSALYLCASSTQETQYFGPGTRLLVL.

This chain uses TRBV18 with TRBJ2-7, with D perhaps TRBD2 (5 bases). CDR1 is KGHSH, CDR2 LQKENI, per germline. There are 13 residues in the CDR3. Deletions cut 3 bases from V and 0 bases from J, with 6 bases between. CDR3: CASSPAGSYEQYF. The CDR3 nucleotides read TGTGCCAGCTCACCCGCGGGCTCCTACGAGCAGTACTTC.

The DNA of the CDR3 is TGTGCCACCAGTGATTTTTCAGGGGCAGCTTTCTTT. Protein sequence: CATSDFSGAAFF. The chain uses TRBV24-1 and TRBJ1-1; weak D call: TRBD1 (6 bases). Germline-derived CDR1 and CDR2 are KGHDR and SFDVKD. The ends were cut back, 1 base at V and 10 bases at J, with 9 bases in the middle. The CDR3 spans 12 residues.